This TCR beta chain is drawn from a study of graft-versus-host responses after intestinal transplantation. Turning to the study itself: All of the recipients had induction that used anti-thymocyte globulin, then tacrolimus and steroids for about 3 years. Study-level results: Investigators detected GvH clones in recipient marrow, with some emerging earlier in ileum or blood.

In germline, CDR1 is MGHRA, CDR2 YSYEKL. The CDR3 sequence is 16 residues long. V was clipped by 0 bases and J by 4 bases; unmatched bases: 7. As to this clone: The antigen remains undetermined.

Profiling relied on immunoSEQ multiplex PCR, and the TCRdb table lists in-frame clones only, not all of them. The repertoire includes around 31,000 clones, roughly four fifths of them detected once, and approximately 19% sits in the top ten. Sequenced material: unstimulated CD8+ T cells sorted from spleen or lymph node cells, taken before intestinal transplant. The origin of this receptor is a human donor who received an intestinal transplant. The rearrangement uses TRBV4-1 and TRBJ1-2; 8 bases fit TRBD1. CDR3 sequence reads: CASSQDDGTGAYGYTF. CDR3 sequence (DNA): TGCGCCAGCAGCCAAGATGATGGGACAGGCGCCTATGGCTACACCTTC.